This entry describes one T cell receptor (beta chain). These data belong to a study of T cells in tuberculosis. With V trimmed by 3 bases and J by 8 bases, 10 bases remained unmatched. The CDR3 loop spans 15 amino acids. CDR1 SGHAT and CDR2 FQNNGV come from the germline V gene. The time point was: new active TB diagnosis, blood taken before or within 7 days of starting treatment. Method: immunoSEQ multiplex PCR; TCRdb's copy keeps in-frame clones and lacks some. The table records some 49,000 clones, 90% to 95% of them present only once. The material sequenced was PBMCs, taken at tuberculosis diagnosis. The J gene is TRBJ2-1, the V gene TRBV11-2; TRBD1 agrees at 7 bases. The TCR originated in an adult with tuberculosis. The CDR3, as DNA: TGTGCCAGCAGCTTCGCACCGGGACAGCTCTATGAGCAGTTCTTC. It yields the protein CASSFAPGQLYEQFF. Full variable domain (missing parts from reference TRBV11-2 and TRBJ2-1): EAGVAQSPRYKIIEKRQSVAFWCNPISGHATLYWYQQILGQGPKLLIQFQNNGVVDDSQLPKDRFSAERLKGVDSTLKIQPAKLEDSAVYLCASSFAPGQLYEQFFGPGTRLTVL.